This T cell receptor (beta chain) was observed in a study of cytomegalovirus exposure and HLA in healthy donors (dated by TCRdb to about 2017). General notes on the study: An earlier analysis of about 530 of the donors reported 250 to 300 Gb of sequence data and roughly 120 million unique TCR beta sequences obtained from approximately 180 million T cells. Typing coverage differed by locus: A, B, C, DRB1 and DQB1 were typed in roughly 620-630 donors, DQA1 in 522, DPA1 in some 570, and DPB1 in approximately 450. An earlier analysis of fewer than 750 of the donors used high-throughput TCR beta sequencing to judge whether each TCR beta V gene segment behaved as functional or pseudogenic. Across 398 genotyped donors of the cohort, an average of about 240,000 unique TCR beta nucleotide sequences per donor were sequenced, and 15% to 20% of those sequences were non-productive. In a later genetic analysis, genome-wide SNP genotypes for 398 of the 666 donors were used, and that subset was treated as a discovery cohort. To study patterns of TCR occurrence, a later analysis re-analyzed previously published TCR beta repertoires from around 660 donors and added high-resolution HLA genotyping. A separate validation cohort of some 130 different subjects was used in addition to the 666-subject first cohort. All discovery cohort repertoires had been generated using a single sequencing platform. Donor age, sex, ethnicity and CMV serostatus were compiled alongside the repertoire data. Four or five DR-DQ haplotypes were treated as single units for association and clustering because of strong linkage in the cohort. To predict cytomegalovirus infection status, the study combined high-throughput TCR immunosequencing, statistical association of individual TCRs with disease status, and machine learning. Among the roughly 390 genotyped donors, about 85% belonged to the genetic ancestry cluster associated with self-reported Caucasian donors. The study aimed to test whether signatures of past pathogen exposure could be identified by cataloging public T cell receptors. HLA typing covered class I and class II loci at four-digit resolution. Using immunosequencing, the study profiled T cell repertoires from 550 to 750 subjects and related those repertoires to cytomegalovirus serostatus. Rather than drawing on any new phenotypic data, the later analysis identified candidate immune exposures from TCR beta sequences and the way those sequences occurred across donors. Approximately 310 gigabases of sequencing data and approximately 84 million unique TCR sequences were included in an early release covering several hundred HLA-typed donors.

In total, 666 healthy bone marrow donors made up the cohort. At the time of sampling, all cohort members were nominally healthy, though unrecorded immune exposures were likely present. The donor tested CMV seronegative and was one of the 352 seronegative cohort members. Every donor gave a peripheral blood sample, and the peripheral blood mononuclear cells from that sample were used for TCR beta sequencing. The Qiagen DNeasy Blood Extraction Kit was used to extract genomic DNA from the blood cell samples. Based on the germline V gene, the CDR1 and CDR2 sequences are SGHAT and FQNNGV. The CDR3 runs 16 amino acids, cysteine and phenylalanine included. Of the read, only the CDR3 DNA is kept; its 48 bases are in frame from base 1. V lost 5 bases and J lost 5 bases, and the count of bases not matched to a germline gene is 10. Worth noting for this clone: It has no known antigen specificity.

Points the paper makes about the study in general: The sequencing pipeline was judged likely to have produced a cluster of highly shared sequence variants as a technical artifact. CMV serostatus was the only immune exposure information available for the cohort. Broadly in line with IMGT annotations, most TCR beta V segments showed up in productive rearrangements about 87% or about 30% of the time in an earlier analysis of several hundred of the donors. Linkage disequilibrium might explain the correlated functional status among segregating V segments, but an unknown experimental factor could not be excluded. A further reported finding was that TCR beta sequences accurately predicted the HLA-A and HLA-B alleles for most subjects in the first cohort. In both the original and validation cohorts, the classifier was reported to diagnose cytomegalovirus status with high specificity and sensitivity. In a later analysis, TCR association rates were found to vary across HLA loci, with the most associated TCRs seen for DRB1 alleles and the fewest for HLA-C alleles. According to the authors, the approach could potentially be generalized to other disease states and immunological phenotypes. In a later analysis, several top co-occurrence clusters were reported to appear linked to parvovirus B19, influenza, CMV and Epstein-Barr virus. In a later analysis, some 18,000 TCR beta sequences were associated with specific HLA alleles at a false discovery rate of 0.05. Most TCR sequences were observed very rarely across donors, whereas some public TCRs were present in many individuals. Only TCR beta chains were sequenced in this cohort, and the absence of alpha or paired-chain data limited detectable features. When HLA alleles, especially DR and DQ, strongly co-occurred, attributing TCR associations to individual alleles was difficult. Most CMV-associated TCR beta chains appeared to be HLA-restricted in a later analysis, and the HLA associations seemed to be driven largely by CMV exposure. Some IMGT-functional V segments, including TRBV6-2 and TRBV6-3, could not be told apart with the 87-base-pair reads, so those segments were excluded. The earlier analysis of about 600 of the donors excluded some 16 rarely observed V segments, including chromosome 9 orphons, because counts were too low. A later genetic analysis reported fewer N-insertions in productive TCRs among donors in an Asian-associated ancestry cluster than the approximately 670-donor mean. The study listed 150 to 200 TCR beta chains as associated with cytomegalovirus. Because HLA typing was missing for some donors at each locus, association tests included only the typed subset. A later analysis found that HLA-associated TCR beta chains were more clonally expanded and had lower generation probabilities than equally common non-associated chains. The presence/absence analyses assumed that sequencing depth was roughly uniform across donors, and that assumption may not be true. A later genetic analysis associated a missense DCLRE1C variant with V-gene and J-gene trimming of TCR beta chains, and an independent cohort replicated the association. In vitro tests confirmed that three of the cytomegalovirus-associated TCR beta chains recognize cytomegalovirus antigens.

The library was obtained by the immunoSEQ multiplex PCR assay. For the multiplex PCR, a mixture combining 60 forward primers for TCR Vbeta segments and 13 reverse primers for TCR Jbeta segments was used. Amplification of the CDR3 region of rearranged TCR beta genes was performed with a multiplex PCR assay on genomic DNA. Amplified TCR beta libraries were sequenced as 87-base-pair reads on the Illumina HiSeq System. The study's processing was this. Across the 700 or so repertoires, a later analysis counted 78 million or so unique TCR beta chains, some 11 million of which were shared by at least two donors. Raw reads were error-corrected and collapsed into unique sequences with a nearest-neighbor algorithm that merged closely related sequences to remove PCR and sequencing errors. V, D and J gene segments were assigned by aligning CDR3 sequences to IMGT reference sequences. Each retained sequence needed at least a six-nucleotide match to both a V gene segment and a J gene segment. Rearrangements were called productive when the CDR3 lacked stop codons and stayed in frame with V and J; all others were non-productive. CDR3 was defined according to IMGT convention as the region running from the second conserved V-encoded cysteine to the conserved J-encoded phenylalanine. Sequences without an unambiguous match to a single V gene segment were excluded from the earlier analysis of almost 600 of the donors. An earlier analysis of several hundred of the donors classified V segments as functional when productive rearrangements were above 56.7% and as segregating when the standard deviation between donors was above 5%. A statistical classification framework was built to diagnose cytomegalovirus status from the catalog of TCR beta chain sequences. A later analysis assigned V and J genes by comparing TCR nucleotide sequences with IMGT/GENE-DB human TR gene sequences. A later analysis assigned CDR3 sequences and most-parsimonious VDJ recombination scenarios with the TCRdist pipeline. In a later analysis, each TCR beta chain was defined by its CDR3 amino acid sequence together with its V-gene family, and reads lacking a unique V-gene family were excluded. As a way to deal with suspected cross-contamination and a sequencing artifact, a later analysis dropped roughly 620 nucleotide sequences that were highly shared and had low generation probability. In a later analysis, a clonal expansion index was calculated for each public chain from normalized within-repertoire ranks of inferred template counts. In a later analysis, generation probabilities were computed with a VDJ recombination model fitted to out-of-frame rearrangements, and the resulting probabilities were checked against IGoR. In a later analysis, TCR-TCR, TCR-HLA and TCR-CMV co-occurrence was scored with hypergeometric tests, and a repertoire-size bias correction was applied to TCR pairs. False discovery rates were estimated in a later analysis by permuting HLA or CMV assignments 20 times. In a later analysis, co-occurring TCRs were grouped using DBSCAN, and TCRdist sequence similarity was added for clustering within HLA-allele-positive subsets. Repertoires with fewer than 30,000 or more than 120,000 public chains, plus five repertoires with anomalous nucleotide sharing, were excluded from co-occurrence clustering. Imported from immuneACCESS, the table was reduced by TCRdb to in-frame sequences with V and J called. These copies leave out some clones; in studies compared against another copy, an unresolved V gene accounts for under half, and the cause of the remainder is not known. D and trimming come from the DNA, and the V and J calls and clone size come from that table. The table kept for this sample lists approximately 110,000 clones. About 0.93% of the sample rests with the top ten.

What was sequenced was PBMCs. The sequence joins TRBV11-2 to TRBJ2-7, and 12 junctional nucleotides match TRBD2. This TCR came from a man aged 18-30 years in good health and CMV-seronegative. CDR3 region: CASSARTSGVFNEQYF. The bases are TGTGCCAGCAGCGCCCGGACTAGCGGGGTTTTCAACGAGCAGTACTTC.